This T cell receptor (beta chain) was sequenced for a study of blood T cell repertoires in COVID-19. As for the study in general: Spain, Italy and the United States supplied samples that represented acute and convalescent COVID-19. T cells, B-cell-depleted T cells, or PBMCs provided the cDNA or gDNA that served as material.

The V gene's germline CDR1 is MGHRA and CDR2 YSYEKL. V was trimmed by 4 bases and J by 2 bases, leaving 11 bases between them. This CDR3 is 14 amino acids long. As processed by the authors: Estimation of nucleated cell counts relied on the amplification of reference gene primers. Using immunoSEQ multiplex PCR, the repertoire was profiled, and TCRdb retains in-frame clones only, with some absent. V and J calls and clone size are as listed in that table; D and trimming were resolved from the DNA. The sample has some 15,000 clones; around nine tenths are singletons. This chain links TRBV4-1 with TRBJ2-5, with unresolved D. This receptor was identified in a human donor in a cohort sampled during active COVID-19. Material for sequencing was peripheral blood. CDR3 coding DNA: TGCGCCAGCAGCCGACAATCGGTTCAAGAGACCCAGTACTTC. It specifies CASSRQSVQETQYF.